This T cell receptor beta chain was sequenced for a study of CD8 T cells in ankylosing spondylitis. Study-wide results and limits: Relatively scarce in peripheral blood, disease-linked clones were CD8+.

Libraries for TCR beta were made by quantitative 5'-RACE with molecular barcodes. TCRdb processed the 5' RACE reads anew with MiXCR; each CDR3 protein has one entry. The profile shows under 200,000 distinct CDR3 sequences, 11% of them singletons. CDR3 length equals 15 residues. V was pared by 6 bases and J by 1 base, with 16 bases between. CDR1 is SGDLS and CDR2 is YYNGEE in the germline V gene. This clonotype occurred many times. Its matching antigen is unknown. This TCR was sampled from a male donor with ankylosing spondylitis or in good health (not recorded which). This chain uses TRBV9 with TRBJ2-5; D uncertain. Sample: blood, either unsorted or a sorted T cell fraction (not recorded which). The CDR3 bases are TGTGCCAGCACCAAGTCGATCCAGGTCCAAGAGACCCAGTACTTC. Encoded protein: CASTKSIQVQETQYF.